The T cell receptor beta chain described here comes from a study of molecular identifiers for immune sequencing clone quantification. MiXCR, applied by TCRdb to the PCR reads, yields one record per CDR3 protein. The table has 40,000 to 45,000 distinct CDR3 sequences, roughly 19% seen once. This clonotype has a count of ten or more. Per germline, CDR1 SGHTA and CDR2 FQGNSA. CDR3 length equals 16 residues. Deletions cut 4 bases from V and 2 bases from J, with 14 bases between. The specimen was naive CD8+ T cells from blood, with Jurkat cell RNA spiked in. The sample's subset: FACS-sorted CD8+CD4-CCR7+CD45RA+ naive T cells. This sequence originates from a human donor in good health. Some libraries in this study had Jurkat cell RNA spiked in. This sequence joins TRBV7-2 and TRBJ2-2, with a weak D call TRBD2 (6 bases). The CDR3 region is CASSSRTGVNTGELFF. CDR3 nucleotides: TGTGCCAGCAGCTCGAGGACGGGGGTTAACACCGGGGAGCTGTTTTTT.